Listed below are T cell receptor beta chains from one sample, sequenced in a study of OX40 agonist ivuxolimab in advanced cancers. Sequencing used immunoSEQ multiplex PCR; TCRdb keeps in-frame clones, though not all of them. The data hold approximately 100,000 clones, with 84% observed a single time. Sequenced here: CD4+ or CD8+ T cells sorted from blood, sampled in a trial of the OX40 agonist ivuxolimab. Receptor source: an adult with an advanced solid tumor such as melanoma, head and neck, liver or kidney cancer. CDR3s include the opening cysteine and the closing phenylalanine or tryptophan. D genes are given only for firm matches. Clone size appears in some rows only: once, few, many, or a class for an expanded clone.

cdr3_length: 14; d_call: .; clone_size: .; v_call: TRBV5-4; j_call: TRBJ1-1; cdr3_nt: TGTGCCAGCAGCCCCGGGGGAAGGGGGACTGAAGCTTTCTTT; cdr3_aa: CASSPGGRGTEAFF
cdr3_length: 15; d_call: TRBD1; clone_size: .; v_call: TRBV11-2; j_call: TRBJ1-1; cdr3_nt: TGTGCCAGCAGCCAACGACAGGGGGCGGTCACTGAAGCTTTCTTT; cdr3_aa: CASSQRQGAVTEAFF
cdr3_length: 12; d_call: .; clone_size: .; v_call: TRBV19; j_call: TRBJ1-2; cdr3_nt: TGTGCCAGTTACCGACATTTCTATGGCTACACCTTC; cdr3_aa: CASYRHFYGYTF
cdr3_length: 13; d_call: .; clone_size: .; v_call: TRBV27; j_call: TRBJ2-1; cdr3_nt: TGTGCCAGCAGTAATAGGGTGAACAATGAGCAGTTCTTC; cdr3_aa: CASSNRVNNEQFF
cdr3_length: 13; d_call: TRBD1; clone_size: .; v_call: TRBV7-9; j_call: TRBJ1-1; cdr3_nt: TGTGCCAGCAGCTTAGCTCTGGACAGGGAAGCTTTCTTT; cdr3_aa: CASSLALDREAFF
cdr3_length: 13; d_call: .; clone_size: .; v_call: TRBV6-1; j_call: TRBJ1-1; cdr3_nt: TGTGCCAGCAGTGGGGGTGGGAACACTGAAGCTTTCTTT; cdr3_aa: CASSGGGNTEAFF
cdr3_length: 13; d_call: TRBD2; clone_size: few; v_call: TRBV11-2; j_call: TRBJ2-1; cdr3_nt: TGTGCCAGCAGCTTAGAAAGCGGGGGAGTGCAGTTCTTC; cdr3_aa: CASSLESGGVQFF
cdr3_length: 16; d_call: TRBD2; clone_size: few; v_call: TRBV6-6; j_call: TRBJ2-1; cdr3_nt: TGTGCCAGCAGTTACTCAAGGACCCTCGGGGGGGATGAGCAGTTCTTC; cdr3_aa: CASSYSRTLGGDEQFF
cdr3_length: 11; d_call: .; clone_size: .; v_call: TRBV19; j_call: TRBJ2-1; cdr3_nt: TGTGCCAGTAGTGGACCAGGCGAGCAGTTCTTC; cdr3_aa: CASSGPGEQFF
cdr3_length: 13; d_call: .; clone_size: .; v_call: TRBV7-6; j_call: TRBJ2-3; cdr3_nt: TGTGCCAGCAGCACCGCTGGCACAGATACGCAGTATTTT; cdr3_aa: CASSTAGTDTQYF
cdr3_length: 17; d_call: TRBD2; clone_size: .; v_call: TRBV29-1; j_call: TRBJ2-7; cdr3_nt: TGCAGCGTTGAGAAGAGCCCATTGACTAGCGGGAGGAACGAGCAGTACTTC; cdr3_aa: CSVEKSPLTSGRNEQYF
cdr3_length: 15; d_call: .; clone_size: .; v_call: TRBV19; j_call: TRBJ2-2; cdr3_nt: TGTGCCAGTAGTATATCCACCGGGGATCACGGGGAGCTGTTTTTT; cdr3_aa: CASSISTGDHGELFF
cdr3_length: 13; d_call: TRBD1; clone_size: .; v_call: TRBV9; j_call: TRBJ1-1; cdr3_nt: TGTGCCAGCAGCACAGGGGGTGGAACTGAAGCTTTCTTT; cdr3_aa: CASSTGGGTEAFF
cdr3_length: 15; d_call: TRBD2; clone_size: .; v_call: TRBV7-8; j_call: TRBJ2-3; cdr3_nt: TGTGCCAGCAGCTTAAGCGGGGCTACCACAGATACGCAGTATTTT; cdr3_aa: CASSLSGATTDTQYF
cdr3_length: 14; d_call: .; clone_size: .; v_call: TRBV5-8; j_call: TRBJ2-3; cdr3_nt: TGTGCCAGCAGCTTGTACACAAGCACAGATACGCAGTATTTT; cdr3_aa: CASSLYTSTDTQYF
cdr3_length: 13; d_call: .; clone_size: .; v_call: TRBV5-6; j_call: TRBJ2-1; cdr3_nt: TGTGCCAGCAGCTTGGGGGGTTGGAATGAGCAGTTCTTC; cdr3_aa: CASSLGGWNEQFF
cdr3_length: 13; d_call: .; clone_size: few; v_call: TRBV2; j_call: TRBJ1-2; cdr3_nt: TGTGCCAGGAATGCATGGGATGACTATGGCTACACCTTC; cdr3_aa: CARNAWDDYGYTF
cdr3_length: 14; d_call: .; clone_size: .; v_call: TRBV7-9; j_call: TRBJ2-7; cdr3_nt: TGTGCCAGCAGCTTAGCTTTAGTGGACTACGAGCAGTACTTC; cdr3_aa: CASSLALVDYEQYF
cdr3_length: 15; d_call: TRBD1; clone_size: .; v_call: TRBV5-1; j_call: TRBJ1-3; cdr3_nt: TGCGCCAGCAGCAATAGGACAGGGGCAGGAAACACCATATATTTT; cdr3_aa: CASSNRTGAGNTIYF
cdr3_length: 22; d_call: .; clone_size: .; v_call: TRBV12-2; j_call: TRBJ2-2; cdr3_nt: TGTGCAAGTCGCTTAGCGAAGTTCTTAGGGCTAGCGGGGTTCGCGAACACCGGGGAGCTGTTTTTT; cdr3_aa: CASRLAKFLGLAGFANTGELFF
cdr3_length: 14; d_call: .; clone_size: few; v_call: TRBV9; j_call: TRBJ1-1; cdr3_nt: TGTGCCAGCAGCGTAGCTAGGGGGAACACTGAAGCTTTCTTT; cdr3_aa: CASSVARGNTEAFF
cdr3_length: 17; d_call: .; clone_size: .; v_call: TRBV1; j_call: TRBJ2-6; cdr3_nt: TGCACCAGCAGCAAGATCTGTTTTGACAAAGGGGCCAACGTCCTGACTTTC; cdr3_aa: CTSSKICFDKGANVLTF